This T cell receptor beta chain emerged from a study of control samples from healthy donors and cancer patients. Sequencing used immunoSEQ multiplex PCR; TCRdb keeps in-frame clones, though not all of them. The data contain around 120,000 clones, roughly nine tenths of them singletons. CDR3 size: 17 residues. The V and J ends lost 7 bases and 0 bases, in that order; junction bases with no gene match: 14. Germline V gene data show CDR1 as SQVTM and CDR2 as ANQGSEA. The source is a woman aged 50 to 65 with colorectal cancer. The chain combines TRBV29-1 with TRBJ2-4; 8 bases are shared with TRBD2. Sequenced input: PBMCs. The CDR3 protein is CSGGSGSPPLAKNIQYF. DNA of the CDR3: TGCAGCGGGGGAAGCGGGAGTCCCCCCTTAGCCAAAAACATTCAGTACTTC.